One and the same sample provided the 10 T cell receptor beta chains below, sequenced in a study of blood T cell repertoires in COVID-19. Repertoires were generated with immunoSEQ multiplex PCR, while TCRdb's copy carries only in-frame clones and drops some. The sample yields roughly 190,000 clones, 90% seen once. Source material: peripheral blood. The receptors shown here come from a man aged 45-65 years with acute or convalescent COVID-19.

The chain couples TRBV10-2 to TRBJ2-1, with TRBD1 identical over 7 bases. Germline CDR1 and CDR2: WSHSY and SAAADI. This CDR3 is 15 amino acids long. V dropped 4 bases and J dropped 9; count of bases not matched to a gene: 12. CDR3 bases: TGCGCCAGCAGTGTAGGGGACAGCAGAACGTTTGAGCAGTTCTTC. Protein sequence: CASSVGDSRTFEQFF.

The CDR3 loop reads CASSPLLSGGTQETQYF. CDR3 DNA sequence: TGTGCCAGCAGCCCCCTCCTGAGCGGGGGCACACAAGAGACCCAGTACTTC. This rearrangement joins TRBV6-2 or TRBV6-3 to TRBJ2-5, with 8 positions matching TRBD2. CDR1 MNHEY and CDR2 SVGEGT come from the germline V gene. The CDR3 loop spans 17 amino acids. With 6 bases clipped from V and 2 bases from J, the junction kept 14 bases outside the gene matches.

V and J are TRBV27 and TRBJ1-5, with TRBD1 as a possible D gene (5 bases). The germline V gene encodes CDR1 MNHEY and CDR2 SMNVEV (reference sequence). The CDR3 has 16 amino acids. V shed 7 bases and J shed 3 bases, with 19 bases lying between them. The CDR3 DNA follows: TGTGCCAGCACCCGAGATCGAGGACACTACAATCAGCCCCAGCATTTT. Residues: CASTRDRGHYNQPQHF.

The rearrangement uses TRBV9 and TRBJ2-7, with 13 bases matching TRBD2. J gave up 5 bases and V 4 bases, and 6 bases lay outside the gene matches. The germline CDR1 and CDR2 sequences are SGDLS and YYNGEE. CDR3 size: 15 residues. CDR3 in amino acids: CASSPPGTSGNEQYF. CDR3 bases: TGTGCCAGCAGCCCACCCGGGACTAGCGGGAACGAGCAGTACTTC.

This chain links TRBV18 with TRBJ2-6; a possible D gene is TRBD1 (6 bases). This CDR3 contains 16 residues. Germline-derived CDR1 and CDR2 are KGHSH and LQKENI. The V end lost 3 bases, the J end lost 0 bases, and 9 bases lay between the germline ends. In DNA form, the CDR3 reads TGTGCCAGCTCACCCCAGGGGAGCTCTGGGGCCAACGTCCTGACTTTC. It specifies CASSPQGSSGANVLTF.

The rearrangement joins TRBV7-9 to TRBJ2-1, with TRBD2 matching over 12 bases. The V segment lost 5 bases and the J segment 4 bases; nucleotides outside the gene matches: 3. CDR1 is SEHNR and CDR2 is FQNEAQ in the germline V gene (reference sequence). There are 15 residues in the CDR3. In nucleotides, the CDR3 is TGTGCCAGCAGCCCCACTAGCGGGAGGTACAATGAGCAGTTCTTC. It codes for CASSPTSGRYNEQFF.

The chain links TRBV24-1 to TRBJ2-3, with 9 bases aligning to TRBD1. The CDR3 length is 16 residues. The trim removed 3 bases at V and 8 bases at J, leaving 11 bases unmatched. The germline V gene encodes CDR1 KGHDR and CDR2 SFDVKD. The chain's CDR3 is CATSDPGTGSMGTQYF. The CDR3, as DNA: TGTGCCACCAGTGATCCCGGGACAGGGAGTATGGGTACGCAGTATTTT.

This clone was counted between two and nine times. The chain employs TRBV15 and TRBJ2-2; 10 nucleotides line up with TRBD2. Per the germline V gene, CDR1 is LNHNV and CDR2 is YYDKDF (reference sequence). There are 14 residues in the CDR3. J was trimmed by 8 bases and V by 11 bases; bases with no gene match: 11. The DNA of the CDR3 is TGTGCCGTGAGCGGGAGGGCGTTAAGTGGGGAGCTGTTTTTT. It is translated as CAVSGRALSGELFF.

J is TRBJ1-5 and V is TRBV6-6; the D gene is possibly TRBD1 (6 bases). There are 16 residues in the CDR3. Germline V gives CDR1 MNHNY, CDR2 SVGAGI (reference sequence). V lost 4 bases to trimming and J lost 9 bases, with 22 bases between them. The CDR3 protein is CASSLTPGARSSPQHF. As DNA, the CDR3 is TGTGCCAGCAGTTTAACCCCAGGGGCCCGCTCATCGCCCCAGCATTTT.

The chain is built from TRBV11-2 and TRBJ2-2, with a possible D match to TRBD1 (5 bases). Trimming pared 0 bases from V and 2 bases from J, leaving 7 bases between. The CDR3 loop spans 15 amino acids. Germline CDR1 SGHAT, CDR2 FQNNGV. CDR3 amino acids: CASSLETENTGELFF. The CDR3 bases are TGTGCCAGCAGCTTAGAGACAGAAAACACCGGGGAGCTGTTTTTT.